A single sample is the source of the 8 T cell receptor beta chains below, sequenced in a study of cytomegalovirus exposure and HLA in healthy donors. The method was immunoSEQ multiplex PCR; TCRdb's version includes in-frame clones alone and lacks a portion of them. The sample has 40,000 to 55,000 clones, about 88% seen once; the top ten hold approximately 6.7%. The sequencing sample was made of PBMCs. The receptors were gathered from a young woman in good health and CMV-seronegative.

This sequence joins TRBV6-5 and TRBJ2-7; D remains ambiguous. Trimming took off 0 bases at V and 0 bases at J, with 9 bases between the two ends. CDR3 length: 15 residues. Germline V CDR1 and CDR2: MNHEY, SVGAGI. The CDR3 DNA reads as TGTGCCAGCAGTTACTCGAACTCGCGCTCCTACGAGCAGTACTTC. This gives the protein CASSYSNSRSYEQYF.

This clone has only one observation. The chain recombines TRBV2 with TRBJ2-6, with TRBD1 identical over 8 bases. Germline V gene sequence: CDR1 SNHLY, CDR2 FYNNEI. The CDR3 totals 18 residues. Germline trimming cut 7 bases from V and 1 base from J; bases unmatched to any gene: 12. The CDR3 nucleotides are TGTGCCAGCATAGGGTTAGGCAGGGGGCTGTCTGGGGCCAACGTCCTGACTTTC. This gives the protein CASIGLGRGLSGANVLTF.

This chain joins TRBV4-3 and TRBJ1-1; D remains ambiguous. V shed 4 bases and J shed 0 bases, with 9 bases lying between them. This CDR3 spans 14 amino acids. Germline V gene sequence: CDR1 LGHNA, CDR2 YSLEER. In DNA form, the CDR3 reads TGCGCCAGCAGCCCCAGATTCATGAACACTGAAGCTTTCTTT. It yields the protein CASSPRFMNTEAFF.

This rearrangement joins TRBV4-2 to TRBJ1-1; D is undetermined. This CDR3 has 17 amino acids. V dropped 0 bases and J dropped 0 bases, with 14 bases sitting between them. Per the germline V gene, CDR1 is LGHNA and CDR2 is YNFKEQ. The CDR3 loop reads CASSQDLAGIMNTEAFF. The CDR3 nucleotides are TGTGCCAGCAGCCAAGATTTGGCGGGAATCATGAACACTGAAGCTTTCTTT.

This rearrangement joins TRBV27 to TRBJ2-1; weak D call: TRBD1 (5 bases). There are 16 residues in the CDR3. Germline-derived CDR1 and CDR2 are MNHEY and SMNVEV (reference sequence). V lost 2 bases and J lost 1, with 12 bases in between. CDR3 residues: CASSLGRTPSYNEQFF. The CDR3 region has the DNA TGTGCCAGCAGTTTAGGGCGGACACCTTCCTACAATGAGCAGTTCTTC.

CDR3 protein: CASSSSKRGGVETQYF. In nucleotides, the CDR3 is TGTGCCAGCAGCTCTTCCAAGCGGGGGGGGGTAGAGACCCAGTACTTC. The chain recombines TRBV7-2 with TRBJ2-5; 10 nucleotides align to TRBD2. Germline V gives CDR1 SGHTA, CDR2 FQGNSA. This CDR3 is built from 16 residues. With 4 bases clipped from V and 4 bases from J, the junction kept 9 bases outside the gene matches.

The chain employs TRBV27 and TRBJ1-2; 7 positions match TRBD1. V lost 3 bases, J lost 3 bases, and 7 bases stayed unmatched. Germline CDR1 is MNHEY and CDR2 is SMNVEV (reference sequence). There are 15 residues in the CDR3. CDR3 in amino acids: CASSFGGGSYYGYTF. In nucleotides, the CDR3 is TGTGCCAGCAGTTTTGGAGGGGGCTCTTACTATGGCTACACCTTC.

The chain joins TRBV6-5 to TRBJ2-7, with 10 positions matching TRBD2. The CDR3 is 15 amino acids. The germline V gene encodes CDR1 MNHEY and CDR2 SVGAGI. Unmatched junction bases numbered 5, after V lost 2 bases and J lost 4 bases. CDR3 in DNA: TGTGCCAGCAGTTACCGGACTAGCGGAATGTACGAGCAGTACTTC. Translated, it gives CASSYRTSGMYEQYF.